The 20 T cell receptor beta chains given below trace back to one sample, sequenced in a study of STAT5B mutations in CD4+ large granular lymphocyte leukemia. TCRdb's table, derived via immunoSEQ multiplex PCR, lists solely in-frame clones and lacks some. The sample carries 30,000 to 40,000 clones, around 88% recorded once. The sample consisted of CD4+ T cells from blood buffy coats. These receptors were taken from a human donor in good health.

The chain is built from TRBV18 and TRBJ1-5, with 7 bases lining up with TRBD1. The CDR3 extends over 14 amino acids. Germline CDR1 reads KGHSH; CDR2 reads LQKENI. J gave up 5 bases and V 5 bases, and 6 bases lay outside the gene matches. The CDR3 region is CASSGTVNHQPQHF. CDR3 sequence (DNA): TGTGCCAGCTCAGGGACAGTTAACCATCAGCCCCAGCATTTT.

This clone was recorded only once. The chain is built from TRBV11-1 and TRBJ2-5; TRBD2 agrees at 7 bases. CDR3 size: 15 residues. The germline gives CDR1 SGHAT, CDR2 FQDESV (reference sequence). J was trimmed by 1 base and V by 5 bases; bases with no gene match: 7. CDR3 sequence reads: CASSPPGRRQETQYF. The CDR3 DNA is TGTGCCAGCAGCCCCCCCGGGAGGCGCCAAGAGACCCAGTACTTC.

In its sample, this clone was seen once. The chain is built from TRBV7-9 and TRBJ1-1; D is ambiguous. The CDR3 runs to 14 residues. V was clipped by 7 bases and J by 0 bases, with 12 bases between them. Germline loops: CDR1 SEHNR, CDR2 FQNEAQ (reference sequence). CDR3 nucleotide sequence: TGTGCCAGCAAGCAACAGATTCTGAACACTGAAGCTTTCTTT. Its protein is CASKQQILNTEAFF.

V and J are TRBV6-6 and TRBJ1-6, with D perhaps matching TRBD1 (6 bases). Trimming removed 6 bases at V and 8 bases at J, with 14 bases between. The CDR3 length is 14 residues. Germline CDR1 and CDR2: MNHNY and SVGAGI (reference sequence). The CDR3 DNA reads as TGTGCCAGCAGCCAGGGGAGGGGGTATTCACCCCTCCACTTT. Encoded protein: CASSQGRGYSPLHF.

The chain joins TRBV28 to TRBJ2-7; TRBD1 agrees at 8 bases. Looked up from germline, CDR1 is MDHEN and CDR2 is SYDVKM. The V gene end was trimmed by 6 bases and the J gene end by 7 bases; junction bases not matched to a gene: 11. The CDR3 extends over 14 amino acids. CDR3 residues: CASSPGDRGGEQYF. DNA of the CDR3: TGTGCCAGCAGCCCCGGTGACAGGGGAGGAGAGCAGTACTTC.

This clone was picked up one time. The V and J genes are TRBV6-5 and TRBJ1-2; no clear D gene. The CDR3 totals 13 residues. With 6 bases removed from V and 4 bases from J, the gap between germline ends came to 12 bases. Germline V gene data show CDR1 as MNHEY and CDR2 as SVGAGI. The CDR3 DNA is TGTGCCAGCAGCCTTCCCGGGTCCTATGGCTACACCTTC. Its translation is CASSLPGSYGYTF.

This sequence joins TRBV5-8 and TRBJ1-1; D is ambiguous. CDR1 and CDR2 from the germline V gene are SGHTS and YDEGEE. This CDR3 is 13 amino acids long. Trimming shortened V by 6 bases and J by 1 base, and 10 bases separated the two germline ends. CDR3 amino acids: CASTPLRNTEAFF. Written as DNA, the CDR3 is TGTGCCAGCACCCCTTTGCGGAACACTGAAGCTTTCTTT.

The CDR3: CASSGRVRHTEAFF. The CDR3 DNA sequence: TGTGCCAGCAGTGGAAGGGTTAGACATACTGAAGCTTTCTTT. The chain is built from TRBV2 and TRBJ1-1; no reliable D call. The CDR3 has 14 residues. V shed 4 bases and J shed 5 bases, with 14 bases lying between them. Germline values: CDR1 SNHLY, CDR2 FYNNEI.

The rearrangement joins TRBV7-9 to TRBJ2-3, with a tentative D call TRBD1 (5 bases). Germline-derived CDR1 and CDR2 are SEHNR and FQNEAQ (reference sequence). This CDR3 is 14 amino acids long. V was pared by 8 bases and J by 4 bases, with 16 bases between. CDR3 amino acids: CASARVQVSDTQYF. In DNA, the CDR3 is TGTGCCAGCGCCCGGGTACAGGTTTCAGATACGCAGTATTTT. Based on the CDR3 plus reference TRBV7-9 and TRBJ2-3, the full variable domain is DTGVSQNPRHKITKRGQNVTFRCDPISEHNRLYWYRQTLGQGPEFLTYFQNEAQLEKSRLLSDRFSAERPKGSFSTLEIQRTEQGDSAMYLCASARVQVSDTQYFGPGTRLTVL.

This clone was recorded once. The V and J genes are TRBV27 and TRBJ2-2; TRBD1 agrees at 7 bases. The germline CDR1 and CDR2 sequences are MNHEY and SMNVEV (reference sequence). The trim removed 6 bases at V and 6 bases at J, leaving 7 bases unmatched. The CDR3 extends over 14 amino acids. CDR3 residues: CASSGQAVPGELFF. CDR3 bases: TGTGCCAGCAGCGGACAGGCGGTACCCGGGGAGCTGTTTTTT.

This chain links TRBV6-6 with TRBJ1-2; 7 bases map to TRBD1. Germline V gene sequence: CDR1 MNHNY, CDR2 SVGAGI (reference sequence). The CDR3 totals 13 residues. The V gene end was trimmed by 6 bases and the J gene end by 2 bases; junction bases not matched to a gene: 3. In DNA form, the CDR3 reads TGTGCCAGCAGCGCGACAGGGAACTATGGCTACACCTTC. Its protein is CASSATGNYGYTF.

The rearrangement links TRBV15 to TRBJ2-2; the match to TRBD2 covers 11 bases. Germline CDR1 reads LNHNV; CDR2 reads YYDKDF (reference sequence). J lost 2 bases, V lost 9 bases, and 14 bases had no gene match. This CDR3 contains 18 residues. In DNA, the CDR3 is TGTGCCACGACTCGGGGGTCTGGACTAGCGGGCAACACCGGGGAGCTGTTTTTT. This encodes CATTRGSGLAGNTGELFF.

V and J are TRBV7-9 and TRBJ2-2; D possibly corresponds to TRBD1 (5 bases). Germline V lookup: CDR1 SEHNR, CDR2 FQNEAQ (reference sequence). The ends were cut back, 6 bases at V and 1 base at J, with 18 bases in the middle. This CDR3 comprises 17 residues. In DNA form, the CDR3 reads TGTGCCAGCAGACCACTTCCGGCAGGGATGAACACCGGGGAGCTGTTTTTT. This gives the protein CASRPLPAGMNTGELFF.

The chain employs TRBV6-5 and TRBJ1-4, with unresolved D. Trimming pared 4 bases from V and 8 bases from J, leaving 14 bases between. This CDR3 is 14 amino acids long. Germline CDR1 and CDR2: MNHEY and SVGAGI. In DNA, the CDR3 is TGTGCCAGCAGTTCGGTCCTCAAGGGCGAAAAACTGTTTTTT. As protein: CASSSVLKGEKLFF.

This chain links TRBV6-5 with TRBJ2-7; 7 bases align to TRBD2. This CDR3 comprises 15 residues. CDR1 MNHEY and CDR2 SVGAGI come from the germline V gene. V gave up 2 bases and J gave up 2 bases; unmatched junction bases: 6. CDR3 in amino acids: CASSYGRGRAYEQYF. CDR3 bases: TGTGCCAGCAGTTACGGGCGGGGGAGAGCCTACGAGCAGTACTTC.

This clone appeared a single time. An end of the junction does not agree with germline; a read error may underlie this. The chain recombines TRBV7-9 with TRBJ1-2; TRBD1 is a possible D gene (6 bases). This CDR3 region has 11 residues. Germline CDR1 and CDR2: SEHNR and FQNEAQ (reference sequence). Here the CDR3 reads CASSLTGHPKF. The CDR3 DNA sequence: TGTGCCAGCAGCTTGACAGGCCATCCTAAGTTC.

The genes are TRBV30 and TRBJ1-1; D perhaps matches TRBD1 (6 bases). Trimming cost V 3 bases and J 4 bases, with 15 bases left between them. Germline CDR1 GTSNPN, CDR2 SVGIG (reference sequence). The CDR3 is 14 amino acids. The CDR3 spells CAWRGGGGSTEAFF. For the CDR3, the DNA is TGTGCCTGGAGAGGGGGGGGAGGGAGCACTGAAGCTTTCTTT.

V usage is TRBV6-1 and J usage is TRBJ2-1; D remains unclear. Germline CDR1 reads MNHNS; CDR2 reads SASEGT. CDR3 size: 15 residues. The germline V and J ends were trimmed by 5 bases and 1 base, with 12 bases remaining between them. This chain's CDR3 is CASSSGLASYNEQFF. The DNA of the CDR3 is TGTGCCAGCAGTTCAGGTCTTGCGTCCTACAATGAGCAGTTCTTC.

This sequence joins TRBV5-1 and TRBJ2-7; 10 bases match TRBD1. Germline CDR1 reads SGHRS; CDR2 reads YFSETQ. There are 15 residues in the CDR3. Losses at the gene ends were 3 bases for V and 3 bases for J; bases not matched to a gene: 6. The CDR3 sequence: CASSSPGQGIYEQYF. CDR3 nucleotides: TGCGCCAGCAGCTCCCCGGGACAGGGGATCTACGAGCAGTACTTC.

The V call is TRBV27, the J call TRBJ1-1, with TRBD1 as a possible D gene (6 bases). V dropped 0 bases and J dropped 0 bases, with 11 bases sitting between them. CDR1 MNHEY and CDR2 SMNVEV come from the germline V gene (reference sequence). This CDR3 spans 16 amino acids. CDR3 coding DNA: TGTGCCAGCAGTTTATCGGGGGCGTTCCTGAACACTGAAGCTTTCTTT. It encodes CASSLSGAFLNTEAFF.